In its sample, the clone carrying this T cell receptor beta chain was seen a few times. Antigen unknown. The CDR3 is 13 amino acids. The V segment lost 5 bases and the J segment 7 bases; nucleotides outside the gene matches: 3. Germline V gene sequence: CDR1 SGHAT, CDR2 FQNNGV. The data are from a study of OX40 agonist ivuxolimab in advanced cancers. Study at large: An agonistic human IgG2 monoclonal antibody against OX40 (CD134) was given.

The assay was immunoSEQ multiplex PCR, and TCRdb's table has in-frame clones only and misses some. The sample carries some 61,000 clones, 85% to 90% recorded once. Study results and caveats: Clonal expansion in partial responders at 0.1-3.0 mg/kg ranked among the lowest.

The clonotype comes from an adult with an advanced solid tumor such as melanoma, head and neck, liver or kidney cancer. The sample consisted of CD4+ or CD8+ T cells sorted from blood, taken in a trial of the OX40 agonist ivuxolimab. The J gene is TRBJ1-4, the V gene TRBV11-2; 8 positions match TRBD1. This CDR3 is CASSRGQGEKLFF. CDR3 nucleotide sequence: TGTGCCAGCAGCCGCGGACAGGGTGAAAAACTGTTTTTT.